This T cell receptor (beta chain) was sequenced in a study of beta chain features in type 1 diabetes. Points from the study as a whole: VDJ junctions in type 1 diabetes patients carried more deletions and fewer insertions.

This clone was seen at least ten times. The antigen is unknown. What was sequenced were expressed TCRB transcripts, since all of the isolated RNA had been reverse transcribed. TCRdb keeps only in-frame clones here, not all; method: immunoSEQ multiplex PCR. Of more than 110,000 clones listed, roughly 7.2% are singletons. Germline V gene sequence: CDR1 SNHLY, CDR2 FYNNEI. This CDR3 region has 14 residues. V lost 6 bases and J lost 4; bases outside the gene matches: 4. The V call is TRBV2, the J call TRBJ2-5, with 11 bases that match TRBD1. The sequenced material came from central memory CD4+ T cells from blood. This TCR came from a young woman in good health. CDR3 sequence reads: CASSDGTGGETQYF. CDR3 nucleotides: TGTGCCAGCAGCGACGGGACAGGGGGAGAGACCCAGTACTTC.